This T cell receptor beta chain was obtained from a study of CD8 T cells in ankylosing spondylitis (dated by TCRdb to between 2016 and 2019). With regard to the full study: The study profiled T cell receptor beta repertoires in healthy donors and ankylosing spondylitis patients to find disease-linked TCR variants. The whole study cohort included 108 healthy donors and 20 to 25 ankylosing spondylitis patients. Peripheral blood samples were taken, and synovial fluid was additionally collected from ankylosing spondylitis patients.

Summary of the overall study and its limitations: Some of the motif variants had been reported before in the synovial fluid and blood of reactive arthritis patients, a finding that suggests common disease-initiation mechanisms. According to the report, matched synovial fluid samples from ankylosing spondylitis patients were significantly enriched for the disease-linked clones. The disease-linked clones showed a CD8+ phenotype and occurred at relatively low frequencies in peripheral blood. Blood from ankylosing spondylitis patients appeared to be characterized by a TCR beta motif made up of under ten highly homologous amino acid variants.

This clonotype has more than one count but fewer than ten. Its specific antigen is unknown. It has no much larger one-base neighbor in the sample; base qualities were not kept. For sequencing, an Illumina HiSeq 2500 was employed. Quantitative 5'-RACE with molecular barcodes was the method used to prepare the TCR beta libraries. In the source study's methods: A new computational method based on a probabilistic model of VDJ rearrangement was used to identify disease-linked TCR variants. TCRdb passed the public sequencing reads through fastp at Q25 and MiXCR, retaining productive beta sequences. One record per CDR3 amino acid sequence lists the most common genes and DNA. The V and J calls here are based on TCRdb, not the publication. This sample comprises fewer than 400,000 distinct CDR3 sequences, 20% to 25% of them detected only once. The leading ten clones occupy 16% of the sample. Between the V and J ends, shortened by 0 bases and 7 bases respectively, the junction contains 10 bases. The CDR3 contains 14 residues, cysteine and phenylalanine counted. Of the read, only the CDR3 DNA is kept; its 42 bases are in frame from base 1. From the germline V gene, CDR1 is SGHTA and CDR2 is FQGTGA.

This receptor chain uses TRBV7-3 and TRBJ2-1, and possibly TRBD2, on 5 matching bases. Sequenced material: blood, either unsorted or a sorted T cell fraction (not recorded which). The sequence was obtained from a male donor with ankylosing spondylitis. This receptor has the CDR3 CASSLTGLRNEQFF. The nucleotide sequence is given as TGTGCCAGCAGCTTAACAGGACTGCGGAATGAGCAGTTCTTC. With all but the CDR3 taken from the reference TRBV7-3 and TRBJ2-1 genes, the full variable domain is: GAGVSQTPSNKVTEKGKYVELRCDPISGHTALYWYRQSLGQGPEFLIYFQGTGAADDSGLPNDRFFAVRPEGSVSTLKIQRTERGDSAVYLCASSLTGLRNEQFFGPGTRLTVL.